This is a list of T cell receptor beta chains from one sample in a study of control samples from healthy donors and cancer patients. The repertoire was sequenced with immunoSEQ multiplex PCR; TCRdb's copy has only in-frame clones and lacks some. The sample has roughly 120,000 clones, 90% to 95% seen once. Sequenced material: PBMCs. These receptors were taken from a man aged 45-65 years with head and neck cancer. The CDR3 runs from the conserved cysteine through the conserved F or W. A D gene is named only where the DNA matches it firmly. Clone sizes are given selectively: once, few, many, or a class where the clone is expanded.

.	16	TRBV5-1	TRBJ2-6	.	TGCGCCAGCAGCTTGGCGTCGGTTTCTGGGGCCAACGTCCTGACTTTC	CASSLASVSGANVLTF
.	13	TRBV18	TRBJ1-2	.	TGTGCCAGCTCACTAGCGGACAGCTATGGCTACACCTTC	CASSLADSYGYTF
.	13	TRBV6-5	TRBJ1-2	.	TGTGCCAGCAGTTACACCCCGGGGGCTGGCTACACCTTC	CASSYTPGAGYTF
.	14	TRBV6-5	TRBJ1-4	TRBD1	TGTGCCAGCAGTCGGGGCAGGGGGACTGAAAAACTGTTTTTT	CASSRGRGTEKLFF
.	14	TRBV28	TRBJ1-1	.	TGTGCCAGCAGTTCGGTGAGGGGAAACACTGAAGCTTTCTTT	CASSSVRGNTEAFF
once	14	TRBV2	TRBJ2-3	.	TGTGCCAGCAGTGTAGGACTAAGCACAGATACGCAGTATTTT	CASSVGLSTDTQYF
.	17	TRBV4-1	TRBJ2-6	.	TGCGCCAGCAGTCCAGGGGAGGGGGCCTCTGGGGCCAACGTCCTGACTTTC	CASSPGEGASGANVLTF
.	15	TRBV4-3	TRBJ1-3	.	TGCGCCAGCAGCCTTGGGGCGAGCTCTGGAAACACCATATATTTT	CASSLGASSGNTIYF
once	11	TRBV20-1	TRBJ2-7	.	TGCAGTGCTCCTCTAAGGGGAAAGCAGTACTTC	CSAPLRGKQYF
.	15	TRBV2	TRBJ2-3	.	TGTGCCAGCGCTGCCGTGGGGACTCCCACAGATACGCAGTATTTT	CASAAVGTPTDTQYF
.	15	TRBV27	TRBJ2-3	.	TGTGCCAGCAGTTTAGCGGCCATGGGCACAGATACGCAGTATTTT	CASSLAAMGTDTQYF
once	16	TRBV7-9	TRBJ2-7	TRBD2	TGTGCCAGCAGCTTAGGACTAGCGGGAGCTTATTACGAGCAGTACTTC	CASSLGLAGAYYEQYF
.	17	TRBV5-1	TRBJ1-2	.	TGCGCCAGCAGCCCGCAGACAGTGAGCACAGCTAACTATGGCTACACCTTC	CASSPQTVSTANYGYTF
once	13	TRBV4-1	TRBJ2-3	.	TGCGCCAGCAGCCAAGGAACCGGCTATACGCAGTATTTT	CASSQGTGYTQYF
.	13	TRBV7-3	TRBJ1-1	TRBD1	TGTGCCAGCAGCTTAAGGGACAGCACTGAAGCTTTCTTT	CASSLRDSTEAFF
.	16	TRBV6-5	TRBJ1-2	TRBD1	TGTGCCAGCAGTTACCAATCATCCACAGGGGCGGATGGCTACACCTTC	CASSYQSSTGADGYTF